The 7 T cell receptor beta chains below were found in one sample sequenced in a study of blood T cell repertoires in COVID-19. This table comes from immunoSEQ multiplex PCR, and its TCRdb copy is limited to in-frame clones, with some not included. Of 85,000 to 120,000 clones listed, about 85% are singletons. The sequenced sample consisted of peripheral blood. The receptors derive from a man aged 50-59 years with active COVID-19.

The chain uses TRBV5-4 and TRBJ2-3; 13 nucleotides align to TRBD2. In germline, CDR1 is SGHNT, CDR2 YYREEE (reference sequence). The trim removed 3 bases at V and 0 bases at J, leaving 4 bases unmatched. The CDR3 is made up of 17 amino acids. CDR3 sequence reads: CASSSRTSGSSTDTQYF. The CDR3 coding sequence is TGTGCCAGCAGCTCCCGGACTAGCGGGAGTAGCACAGATACGCAGTATTTT. The whole variable domain, filled in from reference TRBV5-4 and TRBJ2-3, reads ETGVTQSPTHLIKTRGQQVTLRCSSQSGHNTVSWYQQALGQGPQFIFQYYREEENGRGNFPPRFSGLQFPNYSSELNVNALELDDSALYLCASSSRTSGSSTDTQYFGPGTRLTVL.

This clone was seen just once. This chain connects TRBV27 to TRBJ1-5; TRBD1 is a possible D gene (6 bases). This CDR3 has 14 amino acids. Germline values: CDR1 MNHEY, CDR2 SMNVEV (reference sequence). The V end lost 5 bases, the J end lost 4 bases, and 12 bases lay between the germline ends. This CDR3 is CASSRDTLNQPQHF. Written as DNA, the CDR3 is TGTGCCAGCAGTCGGGACACTTTAAATCAGCCCCAGCATTTT.

A single count supports this clone. The chain employs TRBV18 and TRBJ1-5; 8 bases line up with TRBD1. The CDR3 covers 14 residues. The V and J ends lost 6 bases and 6 bases, in that order; junction bases with no gene match: 7. Germline assignment: CDR1 KGHSH and CDR2 LQKENI. The CDR3: CASSESGGGQPQHF. DNA for the CDR3: TGTGCCAGCTCGGAATCAGGGGGCGGTCAGCCCCAGCATTTT.

The V call is TRBV7-2, the J call TRBJ2-4; 9 nucleotides agree with TRBD1. The CDR3 covers 16 residues. Germline V gene data show CDR1 as SGHTA and CDR2 as FQGNSA. V shed 1 base and J 5 bases; nucleotides not matched to a gene: 6. The CDR3 loop is CASSLVGGQGENIQYF. In DNA form, the CDR3 reads TGTGCCAGCAGCTTAGTGGGGGGACAGGGTGAAAACATTCAGTACTTC.

The chain employs TRBV6-5 and TRBJ2-7; 8 bases align to TRBD1. Looked up from germline, CDR1 is MNHEY and CDR2 is SVGAGI. With V trimmed by 5 bases and J by 5 bases, 5 bases remained unmatched. This CDR3 has 13 residues. CDR3 in DNA: TGTGCCAGCAGTAGACAGGGGACCGACGAGCAGTACTTC. Translating gives CASSRQGTDEQYF.

This clone is a singleton in its sample. V gene TRBV10-3 combines with J gene TRBJ2-7; TRBD1 matches at 7 bases. This CDR3 comprises 15 residues. Per germline, CDR1 ENHRY and CDR2 SYGVKD. The J segment lost 5 bases and the V segment lost 4 bases, leaving 11 bases of the junction unmatched. The CDR3 protein is CAISGTTGPDDEQYF. CDR3 sequence (DNA): TGTGCCATCAGTGGAACGACAGGGCCGGACGACGAGCAGTACTTC.

The chain employs TRBV7-2 and TRBJ2-7; D uncertain. The ends were cut back, 5 bases at V and 2 bases at J, with 13 bases in the middle. The CDR3 is 14 amino acids. Germline CDR1 and CDR2: SGHTA and FQGNSA. The CDR3 sequence is CASSRQSSTYEQYF. As DNA, the CDR3 is TGTGCCAGCAGCCGTCAAAGTTCTACCTACGAGCAGTACTTC.